This TCR beta chain was captured in a study of cytomegalovirus exposure and HLA in healthy donors. PCR primers comprised 60 Vbeta and 13 Jbeta primers. Generated by immunoSEQ multiplex PCR, the TCRdb table keeps only in-frame clones and is missing some. The table includes about 120,000 clones, about 80% detected once. Findings of the study overall: Altogether, more than 150 TCR beta chains were recorded as cytomegalovirus-associated. A highly shared variant cluster was judged a likely technical artifact.

This CDR3 spans 16 amino acids. CDR1 and CDR2 (germline): SGHAT, FQNNGV. The trim removed 5 bases at V and 0 bases at J, leaving 7 bases unmatched. As for this clone: Its antigen is undetermined.

The receptor was derived from a female donor in good health and CMV-seropositive. V is TRBV11-2 and J is TRBJ2-1; 7 bases are a match to TRBD1. What was sequenced was PBMCs. The CDR3 here is CASSPRGQFSYNEQFF. The CDR3 nucleotides are TGTGCCAGCAGCCCCAGGGGACAGTTCTCCTACAATGAGCAGTTCTTC.